The next 22 T cell receptor beta chains were all read from a single sample in a study of blood T cell repertoires in COVID-19. Only in-frame clones appear in the TCRdb table, and some are missing; sequencing was by immunoSEQ multiplex PCR. Of about 73,000 clones in the sample, about 82% were seen once. The sample was peripheral blood. Receptor source: a woman in her sixties with acute or convalescent COVID-19.

V usage is TRBV5-4 and J usage is TRBJ1-1, with D possibly matching TRBD1 (6 bases). Trimming cost V 3 bases and J 3 bases, with 12 bases left between them. The CDR3 length is 14 residues. Looked up from germline, CDR1 is SGHNT and CDR2 is YYREEE (reference sequence). CDR3 sequence (DNA): TGTGCCAGCAGCTGGGGGGGGCAGTACACTGAAGCTTTCTTT. As protein: CASSWGGQYTEAFF.

The chain recombines TRBV18 with TRBJ2-7; D is possibly TRBD1 (6 bases). The CDR3 has 15 amino acids. Looked up from germline, CDR1 is KGHSH and CDR2 is LQKENI. V was trimmed by 2 bases and J by 2 bases, leaving 13 bases between them. CDR3 in DNA: TGTGCCAGCTCACCAAGGACTTCAGGGGCCTACGAGCAGTACTTC. It specifies CASSPRTSGAYEQYF.

This clone has just one count. The chain is built from TRBV9 and TRBJ2-2, with D tentatively TRBD1 (5 bases). V was clipped by 3 bases and J by 2 bases, with 11 bases between them. Germline-derived CDR1 and CDR2 are SGDLS and YYNGEE. The CDR3 loop spans 15 amino acids. DNA for the CDR3: TGTGCCAGCAGCGAAGACAGCATTAACACCGGGGAGCTGTTTTTT. Protein sequence: CASSEDSINTGELFF.

The chain employs TRBV18 and TRBJ1-2; 8 nucleotides line up with TRBD1. Germline assignment: CDR1 KGHSH and CDR2 LQKENI. The V segment lost 1 base and the J segment 6 bases; nucleotides outside the gene matches: 4. The CDR3 length is 14 residues. The CDR3 protein is CASSPLVTGDGYTF. The CDR3 region has the DNA TGTGCCAGCTCACCACTGGTGACAGGGGATGGCTACACCTTC.

V is TRBV27 and J is TRBJ2-3; 12 bases are shared with TRBD2. The CDR3 loop spans 16 amino acids. V was pared by 1 base and J by 6 bases, with 5 bases of the junction left unmatched. Germline CDR1 reads MNHEY; CDR2 reads SMNVEV (reference sequence). The CDR3 DNA reads as TGTGCCAGCAGTTTATTTCTAGCGGGGGGGCTGGATACGCAGTATTTT. Its protein is CASSLFLAGGLDTQYF.

The genes are TRBV9 and TRBJ2-2; D is unclear. V was clipped by 6 bases and J by 8 bases, with 8 bases between them. The CDR3 covers 11 residues. Germline V gene data show CDR1 as SGDLS and CDR2 as YYNGEE. The CDR3 protein is CASNLQGELFF. The CDR3 DNA reads TGTGCCAGCAACCTACAGGGGGAGCTGTTTTTT.

The chain combines TRBV30 with TRBJ2-2; D call uncertain. Germline V lookup: CDR1 GTSNPN, CDR2 SVGIG (reference sequence). The CDR3 sequence is 13 residues long. The germline V and J ends were trimmed by 1 base and 4 bases, with 7 bases remaining between them. The CDR3, as DNA: TGTGCCTGGAGTGCCCAGGCCACCGGGGAGCTGTTTTTT. It translates to CAWSAQATGELFF.

This chain links TRBV19 with TRBJ1-1, with a weak D call TRBD1 (6 bases). This CDR3 is 15 amino acids long. Germline V lookup: CDR1 LNHDA, CDR2 SQIVND (reference sequence). Between the trimmed V and J ends, which lost 6 bases and 4 bases, there was a span of 18 bases. Here the CDR3 DNA reads TGTGCCAGTAGCAAACAGGGCACCTGGGGCACTGAAGCTTTCTTT. This translates into CASSKQGTWGTEAFF.

This clone was recorded once. V is TRBV6-5 and J is TRBJ2-1, with D possibly TRBD1 on 6 matching bases. The V end lost 0 bases, the J end lost 7 bases, and 10 bases lay between the germline ends. CDR1 and CDR2 (germline): MNHEY, SVGAGI. The CDR3 runs to 14 residues. CDR3 DNA sequence: TGTGCCAGCAGTTACTCCCGGACAGAGAATGAGCAGTTCTTC. Protein product: CASSYSRTENEQFF.

The chain couples TRBV4-1 to TRBJ1-2; D is uncertain. The V gene's germline CDR1 is MGHRA and CDR2 YSYEKL. Trimming took 8 bases from V and 8 from J, leaving 12 bases between them. The CDR3 is made up of 11 amino acids. The chain's CDR3 is CASASGGGYTF. The DNA of the CDR3 is TGCGCCAGCGCCTCAGGTGGGGGCTACACCTTC.

V and J are TRBV6-1 and TRBJ1-6; D remains unclear. Germline assignment: CDR1 MNHNS and CDR2 SASEGT. The CDR3 length is 17 residues. V shed 1 base and J shed 0 bases, with 10 bases lying between them. CDR3 in amino acids: CASSEVGGSSYNSPLHF. DNA for the CDR3: TGTGCCAGCAGTGAAGTAGGAGGGAGCTCCTATAATTCACCCCTCCACTTT.

The rearrangement joins TRBV25-1 to TRBJ2-2, with D maybe TRBD1 (8 bases). The CDR3 sequence is 14 residues long. Germline V gene data show CDR1 as MGHDK and CDR2 as SYGVNS. V was shortened by 8 bases and J by 5 bases, with 15 bases between the two germline ends. CDR3 coding DNA: TGTGCCAGCCGAGGACAGGGAGGGACCGGGGAGCTGTTTTTT. This codes for CASRGQGGTGELFF.

The genes are TRBV18 and TRBJ2-2; D is possibly TRBD1 (5 bases). This CDR3 has 14 amino acids. V was pared by 3 bases and J by 5 bases, with 10 bases between. CDR1 is KGHSH and CDR2 is LQKENI in the germline V gene. CDR3 coding DNA: TGTGCCAGCTCACCCTTCAGGGAAACCGGGGAGCTGTTTTTT. The encoded protein is CASSPFRETGELFF.

This chain joins TRBV9 and TRBJ1-1; D is perhaps TRBD1 (6 bases). The CDR3 runs to 15 residues. CDR1 is SGDLS and CDR2 is YYNGEE in the germline V gene. The germline V and J ends were trimmed by 4 bases and 0 bases, with 13 bases remaining between them. The CDR3 loop is CASSPGQSMNTEAFF. The CDR3 DNA sequence: TGTGCCAGCAGCCCAGGACAGTCCATGAACACTGAAGCTTTCTTT. Full variable domain (remainder filled in from reference TRBV9 and TRBJ1-1): DSGVTQTPKHLITATGQRVTLRCSPRSGDLSVYWYQQSLDQGLQFLIQYYNGEERAKGNILERFSAQQFPDLHSELNLSSLELGDSALYFCASSPGQSMNTEAFFGQGTRLTVV.

The V call is TRBV7-8, the J call TRBJ1-1; perhaps TRBD1 as D (6 bases). V was trimmed by 0 bases and J by 4 bases, leaving 12 bases between them. The germline gives CDR1 SGHVS, CDR2 FQNEAQ. This CDR3 spans 15 amino acids. The DNA for the CDR3 is TGTGCCAGCAGCTTAGCGCTAGGGGGGGTCACTGAAGCTTTCTTT. Translated, it gives CASSLALGGVTEAFF.

This clone was counted only a few times. The genes are TRBV28 and TRBJ1-1; TRBD1 might be the D (5 bases). Germline V CDR1 and CDR2: MDHEN, SYDVKM. Trimming took off 3 bases at V and 6 bases at J, with 11 bases between the two ends. The length of the CDR3 is 13 residues. CDR3 DNA: TGTGCCAGCAGTTTTTTAGGGGCCGCTGAAGCTTTCTTT. This translates into CASSFLGAAEAFF.

The CDR3 nucleotides are TGTGCCAGCAGCGTAGCAGGGGCGCCGTACGATGAGCAGTTCTTC. Protein product: CASSVAGAPYDEQFF. The gene calls are TRBV9 and TRBJ2-1, with a tentative D call TRBD1 (6 bases). V gave up 0 bases and J gave up 8 bases, with 15 bases separating them. The CDR3 totals 15 residues. Germline CDR1 reads SGDLS; CDR2 reads YYNGEE.

This clone was observed a single time. V is TRBV2 and J is TRBJ2-5; a possible D gene is TRBD1 (5 bases). The V and J ends lost 6 bases and 4 bases respectively, with 12 bases between them. The germline gives CDR1 SNHLY, CDR2 FYNNEI. CDR3 length: 13 amino acids. The CDR3 DNA is TGTGCCAGCAGCCAGAACAGGTTAGAGACCCAGTACTTC. It is translated as CASSQNRLETQYF.

The rearrangement joins TRBV12-3 or TRBV12-4 to TRBJ1-1; D is perhaps TRBD1 (6 bases). The V end was cut by 6 bases, the J end by 3 bases, with 11 bases between. The CDR3 consists of 13 residues. The CDR3 region is CASSLGQHTEAFF. The CDR3 DNA follows: TGTGCCAGCAGCCTAGGACAGCACACTGAAGCTTTCTTT.

The chain carries TRBV5-1 and TRBJ2-1, with 7 bases matching TRBD1. The germline V gene has CDR1 SGHRS and CDR2 YFSETQ. This CDR3 has 14 amino acids. Trimming removed 0 bases from V and 9 bases from J; junction bases left unmatched: 6. CDR3 sequence: CASSLGQGTSEQFF. The CDR3 bases are TGCGCCAGCAGCTTGGGACAGGGAACGAGTGAGCAGTTCTTC.

The chain employs TRBV6-1 and TRBJ2-3; 9 bases match TRBD2. The V and J ends lost 1 base and 5 bases, in that order; junction bases with no gene match: 10. There are 17 residues in the CDR3. Germline lookup yields CDR1 MNHNS and CDR2 SASEGT. DNA for the CDR3: TGTGCCAGCAGTGAAGTCGGGCTAGCGGGGTTCCTAGATACGCAGTATTTT. This translates into CASSEVGLAGFLDTQYF.

The chain recombines TRBV15 with TRBJ1-5; no firm D call. The CDR3 sequence is 13 residues long. Looked up from germline, CDR1 is LNHNV and CDR2 is YYDKDF (reference sequence). V was cut by 8 bases and J by 0 bases, with 8 bases left in between. The CDR3 reads CATSISSNQPQHF. DNA of the CDR3: TGTGCCACCTCCATTTCTAGCAATCAGCCCCAGCATTTT.